The 14 T cell receptor beta chains in this list originate from one sample, sequenced in a study of CD4 T cells in relation to SARS-CoV-2 and coronaviruses. No antigens are known for them. Before the COVID-19 pandemic, during about 2011-2019, CD4+ T cells were taken from unexposed donors. CD4+ T cells were isolated from the cells after nine to eleven days of culture. Profiled with immunoSEQ multiplex PCR; TCRdb holds only in-frame clones, not every one. The table shows tens of thousands of clones, with around 68% occurring only once. The sequenced material came from CD4+ T cells from PBMCs, cultured in vitro. The receptors derive from a human donor in good health.

V and J are TRBV3-1 (or the pseudogene TRBV3-2) and TRBJ2-5; D may correspond to TRBD1 or TRBD2 (5 bases each). The germline gives CDR1 LGHDT, CDR2 YNNKEL (reference sequence). V lost 1 base and J 0 bases, leaving 6 bases between the germline ends. The CDR3 consists of 14 residues. The CDR3 is CASSQAGHQETQYF. CDR3 bases: TGTGCCAGCAGCCAAGCGGGACACCAAGAGACCCAGTACTTC.

The V and J genes are TRBV6-1 and TRBJ2-7, with D possibly TRBD1 on 5 matching bases. The CDR3 loop spans 13 amino acids. Germline lookup yields CDR1 MNHNS and CDR2 SASEGT. Deletions cut 3 bases from V and 2 bases from J, with 8 bases between. This CDR3 is CASSDRVPYEQYF. The CDR3 DNA is TGTGCCAGCAGTGACAGGGTGCCCTACGAGCAGTACTTC.

The chain links TRBV12-5 to TRBJ1-4; D not resolved. Trimming shortened V by 9 bases and J by 4 bases, and 9 bases separated the two germline ends. This CDR3 comprises 12 residues. Per germline, CDR1 LGHNT and CDR2 FRNRAP. The CDR3 loop reads CASSRGNEKLFF. The CDR3 DNA follows: TGTGCTAGCTCGCGGGGTAATGAAAAACTGTTTTTT.

This chain connects TRBV7-2 to TRBJ1-2, with TRBD1 matching 9 bases. With V trimmed by 0 bases and J by 5 bases, 4 bases remained unmatched. CDR3 length: 15 residues. Germline V gene lookup returns CDR1 SGHTA and CDR2 FQGNSA. The chain's CDR3 is CASSLASGQGYGYTF. In nucleotides, the CDR3 is TGTGCCAGCAGCTTAGCGTCAGGACAGGGGTATGGCTACACCTTC.

This clone was counted between two and nine times. The chain carries TRBV19 and TRBJ1-3; TRBD1 aligns across 8 bases. Germline CDR1 LNHDA, CDR2 SQIVND (reference sequence). The CDR3 length is 15 residues. Unmatched junction bases numbered 6, after V lost 4 bases and J lost 4 bases. The CDR3 bases are TGTGCCAGTAGTAGCCCAGGGGGCGCCGGAAACACCATATATTTT. This gives the protein CASSSPGGAGNTIYF.

The gene calls are TRBV19 and TRBJ2-3; 9 bases match TRBD1. With 0 bases clipped from V and 4 bases from J, the junction kept 2 bases outside the gene matches. Germline lookup yields CDR1 LNHDA and CDR2 SQIVND (reference sequence). The CDR3 runs to 15 residues. In DNA, the CDR3 is TGTGCCAGTAGTATAGAGGGACAGGGTCCAGATACGCAGTATTTT. Translation gives CASSIEGQGPDTQYF.

The chain combines TRBV19 with TRBJ1-2; D not resolved. The CDR3 loop spans 12 amino acids. Looked up from germline, CDR1 is LNHDA and CDR2 is SQIVND (reference sequence). The V end was cut by 4 bases, the J end by 1 base, with 4 bases between. The CDR3 nucleotides are TGTGCCAGTAGTACCTTTAACTATGGCTACACCTTC. It encodes CASSTFNYGYTF.

This clone was seen more than once but under ten times. The V gene is TRBV5-1, the J gene TRBJ1-1, with 7 bases lining up with TRBD1. CDR1 and CDR2 from the germline V gene are SGHRS and YFSETQ. The CDR3 is 14 amino acids. V was pared by 4 bases and J by 2 bases, with 5 bases of the junction left unmatched. CDR3 sequence: CASSPQGDNTEAFF. CDR3 sequence (DNA): TGCGCCAGCAGCCCCCAGGGGGATAACACTGAAGCTTTCTTT.

CDR3 DNA: TGCGCCAGCAGCCCCCTCCAGTCAGGCACAGATACGCAGTATTTT. Protein product: CASSPLQSGTDTQYF. The gene calls are TRBV5-1 and TRBJ2-3, with no clear D. This CDR3 comprises 15 residues. Germline loops: CDR1 SGHRS, CDR2 YFSETQ. Trimming left V 4 bases short and J 1 base short, with 13 bases between.

The sample holds a few counts of this clone. V gene TRBV7-9 combines with J gene TRBJ2-7; the match to TRBD1 covers 7 bases. Germline V gene sequence: CDR1 SEHNR, CDR2 FQNEAQ (reference sequence). The V segment lost 1 base and the J segment 5 bases; nucleotides outside the gene matches: 5. This CDR3 has 14 residues. The CDR3 loop is CASSLGQGFHEQYF. The CDR3, as DNA: TGTGCCAGCAGCTTAGGACAGGGTTTCCACGAGCAGTACTTC.

The DNA for the CDR3 is TGTGCCAGCAGTTCCGGGCCAGCCGAGGAAAAACTGTTTTTT. Translated, it gives CASSSGPAEEKLFF. The J gene is TRBJ1-4, the V gene TRBV28; unclear D gene. Germline V lookup: CDR1 MDHEN, CDR2 SYDVKM. The germline V and J ends were trimmed by 4 bases and 8 bases, with 14 bases remaining between them. This CDR3 has 14 amino acids.

V and J are TRBV29-1 and TRBJ2-5, with 10 bases lining up with TRBD2. This CDR3 has 14 amino acids. CDR1 is SQVTM and CDR2 is ANQGSEA in the germline V gene. V gave up 6 bases and J gave up 5 bases; unmatched junction bases: 9. DNA for the CDR3: TGCAGCGTGGACGTTAGCGGGGGGTGGGAGACCCAGTACTTC. Protein: CSVDVSGGWETQYF.

This chain links TRBV27 with TRBJ2-3; possibly TRBD1 or TRBD2 for D (5 bases each). In germline, CDR1 is MNHEY, CDR2 SMNVEV (reference sequence). The V gene lost 8 bases and the J gene lost 4 bases, with 19 bases spanning the gap. The CDR3 spans 15 residues. In nucleotides, the CDR3 is TGTGCCAGCGCTCTCGGGACGGTTCTTCCAGATACGCAGTATTTT. It specifies CASALGTVLPDTQYF.

Regarding this clone: Distinct nucleotide sequences in the sample also encode this CDR3. The rearrangement links TRBV28 to TRBJ2-2; D is ambiguous. CDR3 length: 14 residues. Trimming left V 3 bases short and J 3 bases short, with 8 bases between. Germline V gene lookup returns CDR1 MDHEN and CDR2 SYDVKM. CDR3 protein: CASSLGQYTGELFF. CDR3 nucleotide sequence: TGTGCCAGCAGTTTGGGCCAGTACACCGGGGAGCTGTTTTTT.